This T cell receptor beta chain stems from a study of naive and memory T cell subsets. Study-wide points: Over 90% of naive TCR sequences appeared only once after error correction, unlike memory subsets. Possibly reflecting memory cells re-expressing CD45RA, a few larger clonotypes occurred in naive repertoires, especially CD8. Naive and memory repertoire findings lacked a ground truth for validation.

V dropped 3 bases and J dropped 5; count of bases not matched to a gene: 7. The CDR3 has 15 amino acids. Germline V gives CDR1 DFQATT, CDR2 SNEGSKA (reference sequence). A word on this clonotype: The antigen is not known.

Two oligonucleotides, mixed equimolar, formed the beta constant-region primer covering TRBC1 and TRBC2. Four rounds of PCR amplified the ligated cDNA using nested alpha and beta constant-region primers plus SP2. Each CDR3 protein gets one entry after TCRdb re-called the UMI-ligation and nested PCR reads with MiXCR. Among 150,000 or so distinct CDR3 sequences, roughly 20% were seen once, and the ten largest hold 0.095% to 0.12%. Separate alpha and beta amplification began at the second PCR step. Cells stained for CD3, CD4, CD8, CD45RA, CD27 and viability were sorted into four CD45RA/CD27 subsets. The genes are TRBV20-1 and TRBJ1-6; 7 bases fit TRBD1. Sequenced input: naive CD4+ T cells from blood. The receptor's source is a human donor in good health. CDR3 amino acids: CSARTGPLNNSPLHF. The CDR3, as DNA: TGCAGTGCTAGGACAGGGCCGCTGAATAATTCACCCCTCCACTTT.